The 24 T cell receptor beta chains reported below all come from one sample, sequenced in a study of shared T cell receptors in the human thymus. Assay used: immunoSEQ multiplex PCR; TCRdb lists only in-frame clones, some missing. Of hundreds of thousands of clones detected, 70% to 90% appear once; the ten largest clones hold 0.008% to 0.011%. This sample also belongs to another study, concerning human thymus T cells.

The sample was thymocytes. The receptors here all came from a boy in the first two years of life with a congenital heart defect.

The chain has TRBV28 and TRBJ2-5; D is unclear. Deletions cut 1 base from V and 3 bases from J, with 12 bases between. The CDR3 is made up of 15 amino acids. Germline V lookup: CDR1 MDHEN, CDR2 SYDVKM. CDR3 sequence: CASSLSPLVEETQYF. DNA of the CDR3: TGTGCCAGCAGTTTATCCCCTCTAGTAGAAGAGACCCAGTACTTC.

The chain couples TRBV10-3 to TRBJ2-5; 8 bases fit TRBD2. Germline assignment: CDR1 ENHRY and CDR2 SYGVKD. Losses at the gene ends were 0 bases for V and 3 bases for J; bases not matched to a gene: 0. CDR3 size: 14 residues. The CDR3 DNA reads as TGTGCCATCAGTGAGTCGCGGGGGGAAGAGACCCAGTACTTC. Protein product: CAISESRGEETQYF.

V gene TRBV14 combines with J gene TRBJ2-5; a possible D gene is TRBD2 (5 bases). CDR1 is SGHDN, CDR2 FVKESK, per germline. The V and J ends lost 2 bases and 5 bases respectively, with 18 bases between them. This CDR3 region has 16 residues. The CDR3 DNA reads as TGTGCCAGCAGCCAACGGTGGAAGGGAGATTGGGAGACCCAGTACTTC. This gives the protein CASSQRWKGDWETQYF.

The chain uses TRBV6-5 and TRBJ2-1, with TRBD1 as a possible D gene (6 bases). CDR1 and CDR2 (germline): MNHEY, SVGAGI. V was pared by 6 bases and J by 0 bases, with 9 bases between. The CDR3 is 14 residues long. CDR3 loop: CASRTGSSYNEQFF. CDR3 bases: TGTGCCAGCAGAACAGGGAGCTCCTACAATGAGCAGTTCTTC.

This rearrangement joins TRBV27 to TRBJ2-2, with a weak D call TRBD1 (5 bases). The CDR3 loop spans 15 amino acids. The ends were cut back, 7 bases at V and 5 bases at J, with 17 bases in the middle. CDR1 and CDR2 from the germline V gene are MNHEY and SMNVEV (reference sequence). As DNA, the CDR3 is TGTGCCAGCACGGCGCAGGGTTGGAGAACCGGGGAGCTGTTTTTT. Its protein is CASTAQGWRTGELFF.

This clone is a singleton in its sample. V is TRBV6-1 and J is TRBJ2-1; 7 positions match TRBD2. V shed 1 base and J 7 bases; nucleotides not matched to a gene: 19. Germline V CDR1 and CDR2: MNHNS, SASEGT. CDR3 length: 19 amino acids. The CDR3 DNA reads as TGTGCCAGCAGTGAAGGAGCCCTACCGGCGGGAGTAGCTTATAATGAGCAGTTCTTC. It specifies CASSEGALPAGVAYNEQFF.

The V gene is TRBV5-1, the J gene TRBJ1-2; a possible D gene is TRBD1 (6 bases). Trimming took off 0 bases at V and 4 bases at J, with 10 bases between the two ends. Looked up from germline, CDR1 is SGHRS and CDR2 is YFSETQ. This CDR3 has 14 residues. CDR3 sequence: CASSLAGGRYGYTF. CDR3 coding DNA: TGCGCCAGCAGCTTGGCGGGGGGCCGCTATGGCTACACCTTC.

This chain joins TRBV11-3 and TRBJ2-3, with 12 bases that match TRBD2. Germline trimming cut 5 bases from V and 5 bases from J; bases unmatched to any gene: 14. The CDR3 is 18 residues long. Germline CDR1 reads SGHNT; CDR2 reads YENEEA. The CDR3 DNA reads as TGTGCCAGCAGCCCCCGGCTAGCGGGAGGGCCGGGCAAAGATACGCAGTATTTT. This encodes CASSPRLAGGPGKDTQYF.

The CDR3 region has the DNA TGCGCCAGCAGCCAAGGGGTACAGGAATCCCAGTACTTC. It specifies CASSQGVQESQYF. The chain recombines TRBV4-3 with TRBJ2-5; D might be TRBD1 (5 bases). CDR1 is LGHNA and CDR2 is YSLEER in the germline V gene. V was pared by 1 base and J by 9 bases, with 12 bases between. This CDR3 spans 13 amino acids.

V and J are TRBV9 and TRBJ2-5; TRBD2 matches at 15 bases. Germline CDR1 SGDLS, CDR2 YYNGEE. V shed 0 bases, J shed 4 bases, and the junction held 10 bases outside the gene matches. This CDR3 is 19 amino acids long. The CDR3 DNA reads TGTGCCAGCAGCGTAGAGGGGGAAGGGACTAGCGGGAGGATAGAGACCCAGTACTTC. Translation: CASSVEGEGTSGRIETQYF.

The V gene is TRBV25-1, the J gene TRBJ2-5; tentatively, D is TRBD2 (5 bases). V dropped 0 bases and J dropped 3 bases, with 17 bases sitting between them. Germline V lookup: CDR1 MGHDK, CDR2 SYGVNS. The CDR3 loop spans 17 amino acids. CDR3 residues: CASSEYIASFSKETQYF. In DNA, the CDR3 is TGTGCCAGCAGTGAATATATAGCGTCGTTCTCTAAAGAGACCCAGTACTTC.

CDR3 coding DNA: TGCGCCAGCAGCCTCATAGCGGGGGGCTCCTACGAGCAGTACTTC. Translating gives CASSLIAGGSYEQYF. The genes are TRBV4-3 and TRBJ2-7, with 10 bases that match TRBD2. The junction had 3 bases not matched to a gene; V was cut back by 4 bases and J by 0 bases. The V gene's germline CDR1 is LGHNA and CDR2 YSLEER. There are 15 residues in the CDR3.

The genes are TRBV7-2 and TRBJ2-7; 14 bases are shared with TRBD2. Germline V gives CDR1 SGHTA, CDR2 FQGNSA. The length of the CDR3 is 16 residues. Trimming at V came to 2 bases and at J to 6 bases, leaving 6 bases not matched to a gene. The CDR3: CASSLLGLAGVGEQYF. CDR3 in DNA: TGTGCCAGCAGCTTATTGGGACTAGCGGGAGTGGGCGAGCAGTACTTC. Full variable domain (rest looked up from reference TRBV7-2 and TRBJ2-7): GAGVSQSPSNKVTEKGKDVELRCDPISGHTALYWYRQSLGQGLEFLIYFQGNSAPDKSGLPSDRFSAERTGGSVSTLTIQRTQQEDSAVYLCASSLLGLAGVGEQYFGPGTRLTVT.

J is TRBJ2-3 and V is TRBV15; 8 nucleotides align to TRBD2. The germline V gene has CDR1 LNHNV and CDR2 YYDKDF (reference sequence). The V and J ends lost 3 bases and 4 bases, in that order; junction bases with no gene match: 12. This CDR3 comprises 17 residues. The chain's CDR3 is CATSRTPGTRKADTQYF. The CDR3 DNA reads TGTGCCACCAGCAGGACCCCCGGGACTAGAAAGGCAGATACGCAGTATTTT.

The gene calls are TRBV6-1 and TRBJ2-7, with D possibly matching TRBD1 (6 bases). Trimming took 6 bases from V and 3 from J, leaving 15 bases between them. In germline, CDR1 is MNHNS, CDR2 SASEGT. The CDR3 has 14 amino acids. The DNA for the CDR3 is TGTGCCAGCAGGGGCCGGGACATCCTCTACGAGCAGTACTTC. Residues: CASRGRDILYEQYF.

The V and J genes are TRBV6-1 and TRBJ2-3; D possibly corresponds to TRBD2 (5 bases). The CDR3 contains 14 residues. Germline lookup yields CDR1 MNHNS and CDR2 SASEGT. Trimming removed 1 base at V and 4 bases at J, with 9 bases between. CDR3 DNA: TGTGCCAGCAGTGAAGGGGATAGCGCAGATACGCAGTATTTT. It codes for CASSEGDSADTQYF.

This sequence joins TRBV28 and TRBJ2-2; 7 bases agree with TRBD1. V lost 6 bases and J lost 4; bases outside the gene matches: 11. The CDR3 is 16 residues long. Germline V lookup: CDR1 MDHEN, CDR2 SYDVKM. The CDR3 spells CASSRRGTGVTGELFF. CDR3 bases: TGTGCCAGCAGCCGTAGGGGAACAGGGGTCACCGGGGAGCTGTTTTTT.

Here the CDR3 reads CASSYSKVAPVYF. The CDR3 coding sequence is TGTGCCAGCAGTTACTCGAAGGTAGCCCCGGTGTATTTT. The chain couples TRBV6-6 to TRBJ2-3; D is unclear. CDR3 size: 13 residues. Germline V gives CDR1 MNHNY, CDR2 SVGAGI (reference sequence). Trimming shortened V by 0 bases and J by 14 bases, and 15 bases separated the two germline ends.

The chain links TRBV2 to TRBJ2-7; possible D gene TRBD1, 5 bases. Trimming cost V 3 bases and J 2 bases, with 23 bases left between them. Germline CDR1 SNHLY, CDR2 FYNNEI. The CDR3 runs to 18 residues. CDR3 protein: CASSEGRAETDIPYEQYF. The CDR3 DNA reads TGTGCCAGCAGTGAGGGTCGAGCAGAGACAGACATTCCCTACGAGCAGTACTTC.

The CDR3 spells CSVQLLQGARTEAFF. For the CDR3, the DNA is TGCAGCGTCCAGCTTTTACAGGGGGCGCGGACTGAAGCTTTCTTT. The V and J genes are TRBV29-1 and TRBJ1-1; the match to TRBD1 covers 9 bases. CDR1 SQVTM and CDR2 ANQGSEA come from the germline V gene. V lost 6 bases and J lost 5; bases outside the gene matches: 13. There are 15 residues in the CDR3.

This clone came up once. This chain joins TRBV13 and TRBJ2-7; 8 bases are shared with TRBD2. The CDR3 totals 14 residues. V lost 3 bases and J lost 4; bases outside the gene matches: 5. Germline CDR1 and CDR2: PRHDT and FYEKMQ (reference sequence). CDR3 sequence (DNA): TGTGCCAGCAGCTTTTCCGGGAGGGATTACGAGCAGTACTTC. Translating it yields CASSFSGRDYEQYF.

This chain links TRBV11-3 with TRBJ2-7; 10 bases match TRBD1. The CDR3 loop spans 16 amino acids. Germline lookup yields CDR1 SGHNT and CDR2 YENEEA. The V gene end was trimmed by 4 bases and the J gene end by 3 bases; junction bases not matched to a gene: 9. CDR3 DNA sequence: TGTGCCAGCAGCTGCCTCCGCGGACAGGGGGACTACGAGCAGTACTTC. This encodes CASSCLRGQGDYEQYF.

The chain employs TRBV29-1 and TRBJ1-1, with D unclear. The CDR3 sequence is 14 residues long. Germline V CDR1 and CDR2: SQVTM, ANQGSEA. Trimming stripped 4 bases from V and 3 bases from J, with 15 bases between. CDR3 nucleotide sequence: TGCAGCGTTGGAATCCAGGCAACCTACACTGAAGCTTTCTTT. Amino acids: CSVGIQATYTEAFF.

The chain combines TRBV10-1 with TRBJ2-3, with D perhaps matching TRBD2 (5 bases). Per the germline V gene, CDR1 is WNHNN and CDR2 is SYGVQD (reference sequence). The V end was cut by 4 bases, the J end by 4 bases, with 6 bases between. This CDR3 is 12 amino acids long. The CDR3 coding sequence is TGCGCCAGCAGTGCCGGGGCAGATACGCAGTATTTT. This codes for CASSAGADTQYF.